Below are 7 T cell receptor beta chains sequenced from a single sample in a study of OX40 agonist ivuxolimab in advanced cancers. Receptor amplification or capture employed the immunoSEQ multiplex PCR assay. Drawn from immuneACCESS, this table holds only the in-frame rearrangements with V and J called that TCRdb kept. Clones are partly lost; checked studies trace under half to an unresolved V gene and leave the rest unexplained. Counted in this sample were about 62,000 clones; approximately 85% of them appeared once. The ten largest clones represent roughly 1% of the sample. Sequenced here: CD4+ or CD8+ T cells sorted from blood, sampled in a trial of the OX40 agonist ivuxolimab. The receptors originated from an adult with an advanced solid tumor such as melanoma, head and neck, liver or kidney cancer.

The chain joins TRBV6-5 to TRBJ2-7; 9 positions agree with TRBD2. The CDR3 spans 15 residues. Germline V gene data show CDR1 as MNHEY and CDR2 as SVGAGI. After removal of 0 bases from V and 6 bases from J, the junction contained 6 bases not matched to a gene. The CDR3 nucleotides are TGTGCCAGCAGTTACTCTAGCGGGGGTCCCTCCGAGCAGTACTTC. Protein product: CASSYSSGGPSEQYF.

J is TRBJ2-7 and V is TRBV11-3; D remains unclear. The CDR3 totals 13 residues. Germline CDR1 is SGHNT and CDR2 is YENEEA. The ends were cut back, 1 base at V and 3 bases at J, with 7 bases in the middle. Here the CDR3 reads CASSLVDGYEQYF. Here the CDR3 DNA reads TGTGCCAGCAGCTTAGTCGATGGCTACGAGCAGTACTTC.

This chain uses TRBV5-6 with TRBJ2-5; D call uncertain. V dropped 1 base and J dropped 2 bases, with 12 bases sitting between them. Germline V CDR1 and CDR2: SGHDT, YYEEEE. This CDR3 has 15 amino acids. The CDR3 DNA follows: TGTGCCAGCAGCTTGCGTAGGAATATACAAGAGACCCAGTACTTC. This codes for CASSLRRNIQETQYF.

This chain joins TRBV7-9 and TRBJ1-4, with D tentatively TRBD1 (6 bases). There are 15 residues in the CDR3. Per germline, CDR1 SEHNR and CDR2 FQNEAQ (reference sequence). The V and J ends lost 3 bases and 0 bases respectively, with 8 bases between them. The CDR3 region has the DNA TGTGCCAGCAGCTTTGGACAGACAACTAATGAAAAACTGTTTTTT. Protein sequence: CASSFGQTTNEKLFF.

The CDR3 DNA reads TGTGCCAGCCGGACCTCTAACTATGGCTACACCTTC. Amino acid sequence: CASRTSNYGYTF. J is TRBJ1-2 and V is TRBV2; D gene ambiguous. This CDR3 spans 12 amino acids. Per germline, CDR1 SNHLY and CDR2 FYNNEI. The V end was cut by 8 bases, the J end by 0 bases, with 7 bases between.

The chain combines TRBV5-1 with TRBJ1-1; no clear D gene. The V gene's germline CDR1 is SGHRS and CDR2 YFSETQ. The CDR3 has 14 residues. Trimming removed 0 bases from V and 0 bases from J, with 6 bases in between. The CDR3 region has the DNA TGCGCCAGCAGCTTGGAGGCTTTGAACACTGAAGCTTTCTTT. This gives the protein CASSLEALNTEAFF.

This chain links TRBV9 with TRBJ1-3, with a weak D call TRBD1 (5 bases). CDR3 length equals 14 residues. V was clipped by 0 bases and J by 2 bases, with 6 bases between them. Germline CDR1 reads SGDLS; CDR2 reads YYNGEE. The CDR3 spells CASSVARAGNTIYF. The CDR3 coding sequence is TGTGCCAGCAGCGTAGCCAGGGCTGGAAACACCATATATTTT.